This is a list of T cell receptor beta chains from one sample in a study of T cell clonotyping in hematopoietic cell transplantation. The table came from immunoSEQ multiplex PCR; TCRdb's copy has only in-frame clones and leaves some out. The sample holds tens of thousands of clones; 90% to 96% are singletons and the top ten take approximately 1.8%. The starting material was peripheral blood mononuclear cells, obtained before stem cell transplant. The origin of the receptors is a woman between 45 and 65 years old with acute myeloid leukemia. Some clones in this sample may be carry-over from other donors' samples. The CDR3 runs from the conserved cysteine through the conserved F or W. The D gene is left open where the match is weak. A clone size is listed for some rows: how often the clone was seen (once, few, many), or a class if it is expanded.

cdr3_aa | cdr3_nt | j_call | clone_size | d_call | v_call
CASSFGNGANVLTF | TGTGCCAGCTCATTCGGCAATGGGGCCAACGTCCTGACTTTC | TRBJ2-6 | - | - | TRBV18
CASSRLGGKLFF | TGTGCCAGCAGTCGATTAGGGGGAAAACTGTTTTTT | TRBJ1-4 | - | - | TRBV28
CASSLRGSKNIQYF | TGTGCCAGCAGCCTAAGGGGGTCCAAAAACATTCAGTACTTC | TRBJ2-4 | - | - | TRBV7-2
CASSIREGMYEQYF | TGTGCCAGTAGTATCCGGGAGGGCATGTACGAGCAGTACTTC | TRBJ2-7 | - | TRBD2 | TRBV19
CASSSALMNTEAFF | TGTGCCAGCAGCTCCGCCCTCATGAACACTGAAGCTTTCTTT | TRBJ1-1 | - | - | TRBV7-2
CASSLASYEQYF | TGTGCCAGCAGTTTGGCTTCCTACGAGCAGTACTTC | TRBJ2-7 | - | - | TRBV28
CASSPPGGSYEQYF | TGTGCCAGCAGCCCCCCCGGAGGCTCCTACGAGCAGTACTTC | TRBJ2-7 | - | - | TRBV11-2
CSVDWGGVRGYTF | TGCAGCGTTGATTGGGGGGGAGTTAGAGGCTACACCTTC | TRBJ1-2 | once | - | TRBV29-1
CASTLTGVDGNTIYF | TGTGCCAGTACCCTGACAGGGGTGGATGGAAACACCATATATTTT | TRBJ1-3 | - | TRBD1 | TRBV19
CASSLVTAQETQYF | TGCGCCAGCAGCTTGGTGACTGCACAAGAGACCCAGTACTTC | TRBJ2-5 | - | - | TRBV5-1
CAGRAGGRTDTQYF | TGTGCCGGCCGAGCGGGGGGGCGCACAGATACGCAGTATTTT | TRBJ2-3 | - | TRBD2 | TRBV6-6
CASTYSPYRSYGYTF | TGTGCCAGTACCTACAGCCCGTACAGGAGCTATGGCTACACCTTC | TRBJ1-2 | - | - | TRBV19
CASSPEARTDYGYTF | TGCGCCAGCAGCCCGGAGGCCAGGACCGACTATGGCTACACCTTC | TRBJ1-2 | - | - | TRBV4-1
CSASLTDTQYF | TGCAGTGCTAGCCTTACAGATACGCAGTATTTT | TRBJ2-3 | - | - | TRBV20-1
CASRGQPNTEAFF | TGTGCCAGCAGGGGACAGCCGAACACTGAAGCTTTCTTT | TRBJ1-1 | - | TRBD1 | TRBV6-5
CASSLHTSGLADTQYF | TGTGCCAGCAGCTTACACACTAGCGGGCTCGCAGATACGCAGTATTTT | TRBJ2-3 | once | TRBD2 | TRBV7-2
CASSEVATSGARNTEAFF | TGTGCCAGCAGTGAAGTAGCGACTTCGGGGGCGAGGAACACTGAAGCTTTCTTT | TRBJ1-1 | - | - | TRBV6-1
CASSQAGGLSEQFF | TGTGCCAGCAGCCAAGCGGGAGGGCTCTCTGAGCAGTTCTTC | TRBJ2-1 | - | TRBD2 | TRBV4-2
CASSLVYGELFF | TGTGCCAGCAGCTTGGTTTACGGGGAGCTGTTTTTT | TRBJ2-2 | - | - | TRBV7-8
CASSGYSNQPQHF | TGTGCCAGCAGCGGCTATAGCAATCAGCCCCAGCATTTT | TRBJ1-5 | - | - | TRBV7-6
CAWSGGLAGGIDTQYF | TGTGCCTGGAGTGGCGGACTAGCGGGGGGGATAGATACGCAGTATTTT | TRBJ2-3 | - | TRBD2 | TRBV30
CASSSRDWSNQPQHF | TGTGCCAGTAGTAGCAGGGATTGGAGCAATCAGCCCCAGCATTTT | TRBJ1-5 | - | - | TRBV19
CTSSQHLPGQGRAKNIQYF | TGCACCAGCAGCCAACACCTACCGGGACAGGGAAGAGCCAAAAACATTCAGTACTTC | TRBJ2-4 | - | - | TRBV1